These 11 T cell receptor beta chains originate from one sample sequenced in a study of blood T cell repertoires in COVID-19. Sequencing used immunoSEQ multiplex PCR; TCRdb keeps in-frame clones, though not all of them. The sample holds about 150,000 clones, roughly 80% seen once. Source material: peripheral blood. The receptor source for this set is a woman aged 70-85 years with COVID-19, enrolled during active disease.

The chain carries TRBV29-1 and TRBJ2-1; TRBD2 might be the D (5 bases). Germline V gene sequence: CDR1 SQVTM, CDR2 ANQGSEA. V was clipped by 1 base and J by 3 bases, with 10 bases between them. The CDR3 is made up of 14 amino acids. CDR3 loop: CSVEGQDFYNEQFF. The CDR3 nucleotides read TGCAGCGTTGAAGGTCAGGACTTCTACAATGAGCAGTTCTTC.

This clone appeared many times. The chain uses TRBV5-8 and TRBJ1-3, with unresolved D. The CDR3 has 15 amino acids. Germline V lookup: CDR1 SGHTS, CDR2 YDEGEE. V was trimmed by 3 bases and J by 0 bases, leaving 10 bases between them. The DNA for the CDR3 is TGTGCCAGCAGCTCCCAGGCCACCTCTGGAAACACCATATATTTT. Amino acids: CASSSQATSGNTIYF.

The J gene is TRBJ1-6, the V gene TRBV7-2, with a possible D match to TRBD1 (6 bases). CDR3 size: 15 residues. The germline V and J ends were trimmed by 5 bases and 6 bases, with 14 bases remaining between them. Germline V gene data show CDR1 as SGHTA and CDR2 as FQGNSA. The CDR3 DNA sequence: TGTGCCAGCAGCCCACCACAGGGTACTAATTCACCCCTCCACTTT. This translates into CASSPPQGTNSPLHF.

V usage is TRBV19 and J usage is TRBJ2-5; no firm D call. V gave up 6 bases and J gave up 4 bases, with 6 bases separating them. The CDR3 is 11 amino acids. Germline V gives CDR1 LNHDA, CDR2 SQIVND (reference sequence). CDR3 DNA sequence: TGTGCCAGTAGCTGGAGAGAGACCCAGTACTTC. Residues: CASSWRETQYF.

This clone was seen once. The rearrangement uses TRBV30 and TRBJ2-7, with 11 bases fitting TRBD1. Looked up from germline, CDR1 is GTSNPN and CDR2 is SVGIG (reference sequence). After removal of 4 bases from V and 9 bases from J, the junction contained 8 bases not matched to a gene. This CDR3 has 13 amino acids. The CDR3 is CAWKDRGPLRQYF. CDR3 bases: TGTGCCTGGAAGGACAGGGGGCCCTTACGGCAGTACTTC.

A few counts support this clone. This chain links TRBV7-9 with TRBJ1-2; tentatively, D is TRBD1 (5 bases). Germline CDR1 is SEHNR and CDR2 is FQNEAQ (reference sequence). The CDR3 loop spans 13 amino acids. The V gene lost 5 bases and the J gene lost 6 bases, with 13 bases spanning the gap. Here the CDR3 DNA reads TGTGCCAGCAGCCACACCGGGGGACATGGCTACACCTTC. Protein product: CASSHTGGHGYTF.

This clone was recorded once. This sequence joins TRBV30 and TRBJ2-7; TRBD1 agrees at 11 bases. Per the germline V gene, CDR1 is GTSNPN and CDR2 is SVGIG (reference sequence). V gave up 0 bases and J gave up 2 bases; unmatched junction bases: 0. The CDR3 extends over 14 amino acids. CDR3 sequence: CAWSVGQGAYEQYF. The CDR3 DNA reads as TGTGCCTGGAGTGTGGGACAGGGGGCCTACGAGCAGTACTTC.

The J gene is TRBJ2-7, the V gene TRBV6-5; TRBD1 aligns across 11 bases. CDR1 and CDR2 (germline): MNHEY, SVGAGI. The CDR3 spans 15 residues. The junction had 9 bases not matched to a gene; V was cut back by 6 bases and J by 5 bases. The CDR3 spells CASSLIPDRGHEQYF. In DNA, the CDR3 is TGTGCCAGCAGCCTTATCCCGGACAGGGGGCACGAGCAGTACTTC.

This chain links TRBV7-9 with TRBJ2-7; D remains ambiguous. V was pared by 1 base and J by 6 bases, with 10 bases between. CDR3 length: 13 amino acids. Germline CDR1 and CDR2: SEHNR and FQNEAQ (reference sequence). CDR3 nucleotide sequence: TGTGCCAGCAGCTTAGGAACAGCAAGCGAGCAGTACTTC. Encoded protein: CASSLGTASEQYF.

The chain combines TRBV19 with TRBJ1-5, with TRBD1 matching over 8 bases. Germline lookup yields CDR1 LNHDA and CDR2 SQIVND (reference sequence). V lost 10 bases, J lost 2 bases, and 10 bases stayed unmatched. The CDR3 is 15 amino acids. The CDR3 is CATKGQAFGNQPQHF. The CDR3 DNA reads as TGTGCCACCAAGGGACAGGCGTTCGGCAATCAGCCCCAGCATTTT. Combining the CDR3 with reference TRBV19 and TRBJ1-5 gives the whole variable domain DGGITQSPKYLFRKEGQNVTLSCEQNLNHDAMYWYRQDPGQGLRLIYYSQIVNDFQKGDIAEGYSVSREKKESFPLTVTSAQKNPTAFYLCATKGQAFGNQPQHFGDGTRLSIL.

This clone was seen just once. V usage is TRBV4-1 and J usage is TRBJ2-7; D is unclear. The CDR3 is 16 amino acids. V was pared by 0 bases and J by 2 bases, with 14 bases between. Germline V gene data show CDR1 as MGHRA and CDR2 as YSYEKL. The CDR3 loop reads CASSQDWANYAYEQYF. The CDR3 nucleotides are TGCGCCAGCAGCCAAGACTGGGCAAATTACGCCTACGAGCAGTACTTC.